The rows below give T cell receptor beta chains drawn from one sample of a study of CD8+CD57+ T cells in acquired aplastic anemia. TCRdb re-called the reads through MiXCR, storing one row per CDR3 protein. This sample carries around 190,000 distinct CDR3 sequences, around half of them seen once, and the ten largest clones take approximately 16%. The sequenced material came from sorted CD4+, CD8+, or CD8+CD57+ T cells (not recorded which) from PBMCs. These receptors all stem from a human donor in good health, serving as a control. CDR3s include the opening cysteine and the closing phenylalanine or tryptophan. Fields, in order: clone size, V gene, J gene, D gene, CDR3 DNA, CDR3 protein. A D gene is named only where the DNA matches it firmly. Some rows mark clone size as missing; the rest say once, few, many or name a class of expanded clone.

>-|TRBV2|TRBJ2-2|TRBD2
TGTGCCAGCACTAGGCTAGCGGGGACCGGGGAGCTGTTTTTT
CASTRLAGTGELFF
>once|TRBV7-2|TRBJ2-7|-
TGCGCCAGCAGCCAAGAGATCTATTACGAGCAGTACTTC
CASSQEIYYEQYF
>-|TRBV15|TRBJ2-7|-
TGTGCCACCAGCAGAGGTCAGGGGAACTCCTACGAGCAGTACTTC
CATSRGQGNSYEQYF
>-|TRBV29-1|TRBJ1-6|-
TGCAGCGTTGAAATGCCCGGGAGCTCCTATAATTCACCCCTCCACTTT
CSVEMPGSSYNSPLHF
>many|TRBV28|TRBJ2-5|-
TGTGCCAGCACCCCGACGGGGCGGGAGACCCAGTACTTC
CASTPTGRETQYF
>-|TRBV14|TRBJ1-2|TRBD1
TGTGCCAGCAGCCAGACGGGACAGCTAAACACCATCAGGCGCTACACCTTC
CASSQTGQLNTIRRYTF
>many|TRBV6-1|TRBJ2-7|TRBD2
TGTGCCAGCAGTGTCCTAGCGGGGGGTCGCTACGAGCAGTACTTC
CASSVLAGGRYEQYF
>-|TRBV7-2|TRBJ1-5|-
TGTGCCAGCAGCTTAGGAGGGGAGGCTCTTTATCAGCCCCAGCATTTT
CASSLGGEALYQPQHF
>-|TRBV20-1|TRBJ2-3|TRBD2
TGCAGTGCTACTGGACTAGCGGGGTTCGGTTTT
CSATGLAGFGF
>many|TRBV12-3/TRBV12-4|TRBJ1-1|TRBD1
TGTGCCAGCAGTCAATTGGGGACAGGGGTTGAAGCTTTCTTT
CASSQLGTGVEAFF
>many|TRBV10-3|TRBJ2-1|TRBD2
TGTGCCATCAGGGGACTAGCGGGGGGGCTGGACAATGAGCAGTTCTTC
CAIRGLAGGLDNEQFF
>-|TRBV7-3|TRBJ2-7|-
TGTGCCAGCAGCCCAACCGGGACGAGTCCCTACGAGCAGTACTTC
CASSPTGTSPYEQYF
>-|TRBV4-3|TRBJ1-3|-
TGCGCCAGCAGCCAAGATCCCGGGACAGGAAACACCATATATTTT
CASSQDPGTGNTIYF
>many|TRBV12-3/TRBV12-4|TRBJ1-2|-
TGTGCCAGCAGCACAAATTCCGGGACGGGCCGCTATGGCTACACCTTC
CASSTNSGTGRYGYTF
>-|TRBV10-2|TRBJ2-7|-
TGCGCCAGCAGTGAGATCGGTACGAACTCCTACGAGCAGTACTTC
CASSEIGTNSYEQYF
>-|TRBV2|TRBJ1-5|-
TGTGCCAGCAGTGTTTCAGGGTACGGTCAGCCCCAGCATTTT
CASSVSGYGQPQHF
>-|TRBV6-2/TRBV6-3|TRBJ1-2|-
TGTGCCAGCAGTTACGGGATAACTGGTCCTACCAGATACTATGGCTACACCTTC
CASSYGITGPTRYYGYTF
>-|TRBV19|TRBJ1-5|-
TGTGCCAGTAGTATAGTCCTAGGGCCCGAACAGCCCCAGCATTTT
CASSIVLGPEQPQHF
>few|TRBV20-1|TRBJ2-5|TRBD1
TGCAGTGCTTACGGCTGGGACAGGGGACAGACCCAGTACTTC
CSAYGWDRGQTQYF
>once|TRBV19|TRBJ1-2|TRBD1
TGTGCCAGTAGTATCGCAACAGGGGGCCATGGCTACACCTTC
CASSIATGGHGYTF
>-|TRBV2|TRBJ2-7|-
TGTGCCAGCAGTGAGGGAAATACGAGGCAGTACTTC
CASSEGNTRQYF
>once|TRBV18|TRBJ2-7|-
TGTGCCAGCTCACCGGGGGCAGATAACGAGCAGTACTTC
CASSPGADNEQYF
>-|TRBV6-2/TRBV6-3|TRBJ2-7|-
TGTGCCAGCAGGGCAAGGGGTCTTGGGCCCTACGAGCAGTACTTC
CASRARGLGPYEQYF
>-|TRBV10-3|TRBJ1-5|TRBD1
TGTGCCATCAGTGACGGGGACAGGGGAAATCAGCCCCAGCATTTT
CAISDGDRGNQPQHF